Listed below are T cell receptor beta chains from one sample, sequenced in a study of blood T cell repertoires in COVID-19. The repertoire was sequenced with immunoSEQ multiplex PCR; TCRdb's copy has only in-frame clones and lacks some. The sample has some 48,000 clones; over 85% are singletons. The sample comprised peripheral blood. The receptors originated from a man between 60 and 75 years old with COVID-19, enrolled during active disease. The CDR3 runs from the conserved cysteine through the conserved F or W. D genes are given only for firm matches. Not every row has a clone size; where given, it reads once, few, many or a size class.

J gene: TRBJ2-7
D gene: TRBD1
clone size: -
V gene: TRBV29-1
CDR3 protein: CSVSGQDISYEQYF
CDR3 DNA: TGCAGCGTTTCGGGACAGGACATCTCCTACGAGCAGTACTTC

J gene: TRBJ1-1
D gene: -
clone size: -
V gene: TRBV6-5
CDR3 protein: CASFNMNTEAFF
CDR3 DNA: TGTGCCAGTTTTAATATGAACACTGAAGCTTTCTTT

J gene: TRBJ1-2
D gene: TRBD1
clone size: -
V gene: TRBV6-5
CDR3 protein: CASTSSLGTDYGYTF
CDR3 DNA: TGTGCCAGCACCTCCTCGCTAGGGACAGATTATGGCTACACCTTC

J gene: TRBJ2-7
D gene: -
clone size: -
V gene: TRBV30
CDR3 protein: CAWTRQGEQYF
CDR3 DNA: TGTGCCTGGACCCGCCAGGGGGAGCAGTACTTC

J gene: TRBJ1-1
D gene: -
clone size: -
V gene: TRBV19
CDR3 protein: CASSTRDRMNTEAFF
CDR3 DNA: TGTGCCAGTAGTACAAGAGACAGGATGAACACTGAAGCTTTCTTT

J gene: TRBJ2-7
D gene: -
clone size: -
V gene: TRBV2
CDR3 protein: CASTFSRWTYEQYF
CDR3 DNA: TGTGCCAGCACTTTTAGCCGATGGACCTACGAGCAGTACTTC

J gene: TRBJ1-1
D gene: -
clone size: -
V gene: TRBV6-5
CDR3 protein: CASSSRSSGEAFF
CDR3 DNA: TGTGCCAGCAGTTCCCGATCTAGCGGGGAAGCTTTCTTT

J gene: TRBJ2-3
D gene: TRBD2
clone size: once
V gene: TRBV11-3
CDR3 protein: CASSSTSGGFSTDTQYF
CDR3 DNA: TGTGCCAGCAGCTCGACTAGCGGGGGGTTTAGCACAGATACGCAGTATTTT

J gene: TRBJ1-5
D gene: TRBD1
clone size: few
V gene: TRBV5-6
CDR3 protein: CASSLGQGAGPQHF
CDR3 DNA: TGTGCCAGCAGCTTGGGACAGGGGGCAGGGCCCCAGCATTTT

J gene: TRBJ2-7
D gene: TRBD1
clone size: -
V gene: TRBV18
CDR3 protein: CASSPPGTGVGGQYF
CDR3 DNA: TGTGCCAGCTCACCTCCCGGGACAGGGGTAGGAGGGCAGTACTTC

J gene: TRBJ1-1
D gene: -
clone size: -
V gene: TRBV5-6
CDR3 protein: CASSPVNRMNTEAFF
CDR3 DNA: TGTGCCAGCAGCCCGGTGAACAGGATGAACACTGAAGCTTTCTTT

J gene: TRBJ1-1
D gene: -
clone size: -
V gene: TRBV5-6
CDR3 protein: CASSLGGGGNTEAFF
CDR3 DNA: TGTGCCAGCAGCTTGGGTGGGGGCGGCAACACTGAAGCTTTCTTT

J gene: TRBJ2-1
D gene: TRBD2
clone size: -
V gene: TRBV2
CDR3 protein: CASSERMGGSSYNEQFF
CDR3 DNA: TGTGCCAGCAGTGAGCGAATGGGAGGGAGCTCCTACAATGAGCAGTTCTTC

J gene: TRBJ2-3
D gene: TRBD2
clone size: once
V gene: TRBV14
CDR3 protein: CASSQGKRGGPSTDTQYF
CDR3 DNA: TGTGCCAGCAGCCAAGGAAAACGGGGGGGACCTAGCACAGATACGCAGTATTTT